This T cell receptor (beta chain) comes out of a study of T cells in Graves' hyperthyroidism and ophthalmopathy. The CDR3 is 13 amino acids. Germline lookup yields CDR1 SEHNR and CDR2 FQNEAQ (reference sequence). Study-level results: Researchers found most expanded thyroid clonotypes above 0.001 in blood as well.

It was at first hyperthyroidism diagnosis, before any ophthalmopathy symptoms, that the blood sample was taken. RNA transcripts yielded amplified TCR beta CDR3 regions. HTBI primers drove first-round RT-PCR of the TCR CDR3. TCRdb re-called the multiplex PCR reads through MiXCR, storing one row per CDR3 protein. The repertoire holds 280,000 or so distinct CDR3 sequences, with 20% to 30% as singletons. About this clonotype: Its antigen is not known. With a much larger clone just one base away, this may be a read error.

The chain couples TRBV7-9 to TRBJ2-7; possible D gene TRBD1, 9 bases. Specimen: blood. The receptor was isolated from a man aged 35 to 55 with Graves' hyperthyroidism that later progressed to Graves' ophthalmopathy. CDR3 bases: TGTGTCAGCGGCTTAGCGGGACAGGGTACGCAGTACTTC. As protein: CVSGLAGQGTQYF.